This is a list of T cell receptor beta chains from one sample in a study of blood T cell repertoires in COVID-19. The table came from immunoSEQ multiplex PCR; TCRdb's copy has only in-frame clones and leaves some out. The table shows over 150,000 clones, with approximately 80% occurring only once. The sample consisted of peripheral blood. These receptors came from a human donor in a cohort sampled during active COVID-19. Both conserved end residues are part of each CDR3. A D gene is named only where the DNA matches it firmly. Size is stated for part of the rows, as once, few or many counts, or as a class when the clone is expanded.

>-|TRBV5-4|TRBJ2-1|-
CASSSEVGGRYNEQFF
TGTGCCAGCAGCTCGGAGGTGGGTGGGAGATACAATGAGCAGTTCTTC
>once|TRBV4-1|TRBJ2-6|-
CASSREGVLSGANVLTF
TGCGCCAGCAGCCGGGAGGGGGTGCTCTCTGGGGCCAACGTCCTGACTTTC
>-|TRBV5-1|TRBJ2-1|-
CASRLGSSYNEQFF
TGCGCCAGCAGGTTGGGTAGCTCCTACAATGAGCAGTTCTTC
>-|TRBV5-6|TRBJ1-2|TRBD1
CASTPGQGVYGYTF
TGTGCCAGCACCCCAGGACAGGGGGTCTATGGCTACACCTTC
>once|TRBV7-9|TRBJ1-4|-
CASSRPPLMGADEKLFF
TGTGCCAGCAGCCGTCCTCCTTTGATGGGGGCGGATGAAAAACTGTTTTTT
>few|TRBV3-1/TRBV3-2|TRBJ2-1|-
CASSLPVEQGVEEQFF
TGTGCCAGCAGCCTCCCTGTGGAACAGGGCGTTGAGGAGCAGTTCTTC
>-|TRBV5-1|TRBJ2-7|TRBD1
CASSSSGTGSIYEQYF
TGCGCCAGCAGCTCAAGTGGGACAGGGAGTATCTACGAGCAGTACTTC
>-|TRBV3-1/TRBV3-2|TRBJ1-3|-
CASSHQYSGNTIYF
TGTGCCAGCAGTCACCAGTACTCTGGAAACACCATATATTTT
>-|TRBV7-9|TRBJ2-1|TRBD2
CASSFTAGGPDEQFF
TGTGCCAGCAGCTTCACAGCGGGGGGACCCGATGAGCAGTTCTTC
>-|TRBV10-3|TRBJ1-2|-
CAISDEPIREPGYTF
TGTGCCATCAGTGACGAACCAATCCGGGAACCTGGCTACACCTTC
>-|TRBV27|TRBJ2-5|TRBD1
CASSFMGTGEETQYF
TGTGCCAGCAGTTTTATGGGGACAGGGGAAGAGACCCAGTACTTC
>once|TRBV7-9|TRBJ1-2|TRBD1
CASDGSVGGRYGYTF
TGTGCCAGCGACGGGTCGGTAGGGGGCCGGTATGGCTACACCTTC
>-|TRBV12-5|TRBJ2-7|TRBD2
CASGLVIAGARYEQYF
TGTGCTAGTGGTTTGGTAATAGCGGGGGCTCGATACGAGCAGTACTTC
>-|TRBV7-8|TRBJ2-7|TRBD2
CASTHSGGGLEQYF
TGTGCCAGCACCCATAGCGGGGGGGGTCTCGAGCAGTACTTC
>-|TRBV5-1|TRBJ1-2|-
CASSPEITNYGYTF
TGCGCCAGCAGCCCCGAGATTACTAACTATGGCTACACCTTC
>-|TRBV6-5|TRBJ1-2|-
CASSYSSGSNGYTF
TGTGCCAGCAGTTACTCGTCAGGGTCAAATGGCTACACCTTC
>-|TRBV19|TRBJ1-1|-
CASSRGQITEAFF
TGTGCCAGTAGTAGGGGACAAATCACTGAAGCTTTCTTT
>-|TRBV5-1|TRBJ2-7|TRBD1
CASSLATGDGYEQYF
TGCGCCAGCAGCTTGGCTACAGGGGATGGCTACGAGCAGTACTTC
>once|TRBV3-1/TRBV3-2|TRBJ2-7|-
CASSQLGTPTYEQYF
TGTGCCAGCAGCCAACTCGGGACACCGACCTACGAGCAGTACTTC
>-|TRBV5-5|TRBJ2-1|-
CASSLDAGGYNEQFF
TGTGCCAGCAGCTTGGACGCGGGTGGCTACAATGAGCAGTTCTTC
>-|TRBV5-6|TRBJ1-5|TRBD1
CASSLYGRGEFQPQHF
TGTGCCAGCAGCTTGTATGGCAGGGGGGAGTTTCAGCCCCAGCATTTT
>-|TRBV5-5|TRBJ2-7|-
CASSLSGVEQYF
TGTGCCAGCAGCTTGTCCGGGGTCGAGCAGTACTTC
>few|TRBV18|TRBJ2-5|-
CASSRGDSGETQYF
TGTGCCAGCTCACGCGGGGACTCCGGAGAGACCCAGTACTTC
>-|TRBV15|TRBJ2-7|-
CATSSLPSPPYEQYF
TGTGCCACCAGCAGTCTTCCTTCCCCCCCCTACGAGCAGTACTTC
>-|TRBV4-1|TRBJ1-1|-
CASSPGQYTEAFF
TGCGCCAGCAGCCCCGGACAGTACACTGAAGCTTTCTTT
>-|TRBV7-3|TRBJ2-5|TRBD2
CASSPGGADQETQYF
TGTGCCAGCAGCCCGGGGGGGGCAGACCAAGAGACCCAGTACTTC
>-|TRBV6-5|TRBJ2-1|-
CASSYSIGSSYNEQFF
TGTGCCAGCAGTTACTCGATAGGGAGCTCCTACAATGAGCAGTTCTTC
>-|TRBV25-1|TRBJ2-1|-
CASSEASYNEQFF
TGTGCCAGCAGTGAAGCTAGCTACAATGAGCAGTTCTTC
>-|TRBV5-1|TRBJ2-1|TRBD1
CASSWDTGQIYNEQFF
TGCGCCAGCAGCTGGGACACGGGACAGATTTACAATGAGCAGTTCTTC
>once|TRBV9|TRBJ2-1|TRBD1
CASSGGGAEDNEQFF
TGTGCCAGCAGCGGAGGGGGCGCAGAGGACAATGAGCAGTTCTTC
>few|TRBV5-6|TRBJ1-5|TRBD1
CASSFFRDRGRQPQHF
TGTGCCAGCAGCTTCTTCCGGGACAGGGGACGCCAGCCCCAGCATTTT
>-|TRBV19|TRBJ2-1|TRBD1
CASSIDRYQGVYNEQFF
TGTGCCAGTAGTATAGATCGGTATCAGGGGGTCTACAATGAGCAGTTCTTC
>-|TRBV10-2|TRBJ2-1|TRBD2
CASEPTRLAGSYNEQFF
TGCGCCAGCGAGCCCACTAGACTAGCGGGGTCCTACAATGAGCAGTTCTTC
>-|TRBV15|TRBJ2-3|TRBD2
CATSRDGLGGFTDTQYF
TGTGCCACCAGCAGAGATGGCCTGGGGGGGTTCACAGATACGCAGTATTTT
>-|TRBV15|TRBJ1-3|-
CATSYSGNTIYF
TGTGCCACCAGTTACTCTGGAAACACCATATATTTT
>few|TRBV12-3/TRBV12-4|TRBJ2-7|TRBD1
CASRSDRVYEQYF
TGTGCCAGCAGATCGGACAGGGTGTACGAGCAGTACTTC
>few|TRBV30|TRBJ1-1|-
CALLPRVPKAFF
TGTGCCTTGCTTCCCCGGGTGCCTAAAGCTTTCTTT
>-|TRBV20-1|TRBJ1-2|-
CSASRGVGDTF
TGCAGTGCTAGTCGGGGGGTTGGCGACACCTTC